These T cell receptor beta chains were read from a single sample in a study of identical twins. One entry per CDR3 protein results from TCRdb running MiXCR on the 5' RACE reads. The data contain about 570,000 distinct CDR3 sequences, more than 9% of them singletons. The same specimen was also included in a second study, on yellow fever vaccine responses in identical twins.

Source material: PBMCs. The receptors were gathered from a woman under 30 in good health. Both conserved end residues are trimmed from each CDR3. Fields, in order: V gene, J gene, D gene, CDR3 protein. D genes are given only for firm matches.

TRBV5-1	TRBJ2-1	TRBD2	ASSSSRVAGGNEQF
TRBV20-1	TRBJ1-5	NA	SAPPRQYDQPQH
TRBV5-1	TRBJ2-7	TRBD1	ASSLAFDRGPYEQY
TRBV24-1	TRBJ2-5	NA	ATSGPKQETQY
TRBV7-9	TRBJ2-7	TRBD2	ASSSLAFEQY
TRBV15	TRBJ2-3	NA	ATSRDRPTSTDTQY
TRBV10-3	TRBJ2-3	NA	AISESISGTDTQY
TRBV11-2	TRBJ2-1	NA	ASSHPQGDLSTGDEQF
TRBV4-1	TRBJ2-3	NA	ASRSILEGLGRTDTQY
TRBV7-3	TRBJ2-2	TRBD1	ASSSNGQGAGELF
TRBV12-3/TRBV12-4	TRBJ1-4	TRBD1	ASSLGTASEKLF
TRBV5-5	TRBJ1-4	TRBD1	ASSWDRVDEKLF
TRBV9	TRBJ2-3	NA	ASSFGGQDTQY
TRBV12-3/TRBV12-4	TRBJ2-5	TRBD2	ASSLYGLAGGEQETQY
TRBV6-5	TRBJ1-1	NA	ASRLDTRGGGTEAF
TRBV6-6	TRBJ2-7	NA	ASSYRQSDEQY
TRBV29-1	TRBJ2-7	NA	SVESPYEQY
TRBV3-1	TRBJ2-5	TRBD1	ASSQAGGGETQY
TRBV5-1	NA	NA	ASSLAGNIQF
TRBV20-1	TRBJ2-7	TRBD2	SARDSGRASYEQY
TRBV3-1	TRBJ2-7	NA	ASSHDYEQY
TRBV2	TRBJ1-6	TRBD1	AGTRTGDSPLH
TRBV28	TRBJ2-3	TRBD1	ASSFPIRGTGLTDTQY
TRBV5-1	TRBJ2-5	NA	ASSFLNQGIRETQY
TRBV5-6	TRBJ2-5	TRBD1	ASSLVDRGRETQY
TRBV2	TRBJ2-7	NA	ASSETLASYEQY
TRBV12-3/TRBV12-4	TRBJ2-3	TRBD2	ASMTSGTDTQY
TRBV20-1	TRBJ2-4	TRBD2	SARDWLAGEYGIQY
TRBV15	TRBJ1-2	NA	ATSRTGYYGYT
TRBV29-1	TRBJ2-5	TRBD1	SVVDRGPETQY
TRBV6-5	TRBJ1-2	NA	ASSYVTGTWNYGYT
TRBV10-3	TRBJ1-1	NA	AISGRDTAGNTEAF